The sequence of this T cell receptor beta chain was determined in a study of read filtering for tumor transcriptome and immune sequencing. Overall study context: Among patients, 17 to 20 were male and some 15 female, aged about 47 to 85 (mean about 69). By R-ISS, stages I, II and III held 8, 16 and 7 patients. RNA-seq yielded only roughly 80 to 1,300 TCR reads, IR-seq about 4 to 10.27 million. Whole-study findings and limits: Roughly 80% of IR-seq clonotypes had a single read, yet these held 3.5% to 4.5% of reads.

In its sample, this clonotype was seen many times. Antigen specificity is unknown. This library used around 400 ng RNA and molecular barcoded adaptors spanning alpha/delta and beta/gamma chains. From the reads, TCRdb called clonotypes with MiXCR, one entry per CDR3 protein. The sample has tens of thousands of distinct CDR3 sequences; roughly an eighth are singletons. Deletions cut 4 bases from V and 8 bases from J, with 12 bases between. Germline V gene sequence: CDR1 MNHEY, CDR2 SVGAGI. CDR3 length equals 13 residues. What was sequenced was a population of CD138-negative cells sorted from bone marrow. The clonotype was recovered from a donor at least 40 years old with multiple myeloma. The chain carries TRBV6-5 and TRBJ2-1; D not certain. The CDR3 loop reads CASSSNSGYEQFF. For the CDR3, the DNA is TGTGCCAGCAGTTCCAACAGTGGGTATGAGCAGTTCTTC.